Listed below are T cell receptor beta chains from one sample, sequenced in a study of T-cell memory formation after mild COVID-19. MiXCR, applied by TCRdb to the 5' RACE reads, yields one record per CDR3 protein. The data contain about 57,000 distinct CDR3 sequences, more than 10% of them seen just once; the ten biggest clones take up under 30%. Source material: PBMCs or a T cell subset sorted from them (not recorded which). The receptors derive from a young man who had mild COVID-19 (a few samples of this study predate the infection). Cell type and time point are not known. Each CDR3 is given with its conserved first and last residue. The D gene is left open where the match is weak. Clone size is stated in some rows and not others, as once, few, many or a class when expanded.

V gene	clone size	D gene	J gene	CDR3 protein	CDR3 DNA
TRBV6-6	few	TRBD1	TRBJ1-3	CASSPGTGAGNTIYF	TGTGCCAGCAGTCCCGGGACAGGGGCTGGAAACACCATATATTTT
TRBV18	many	.	TRBJ2-1	CASSPPDKDYNEQFF	TGTGCCAGCTCACCACCAGACAAGGACTACAATGAGCAGTTCTTC
TRBV5-5	.	TRBD1	TRBJ1-2	CASSPLGLGTGGYYGYTF	TGTGCCAGCAGCCCCCTGGGGCTCGGGACAGGGGGCTACTATGGCTACACCTTC
TRBV7-7	few	.	TRBJ2-6	CASSPTGTGANVLTF	TGTGCTAGCAGCCCTACAGGGACTGGGGCCAACGTCCTGACTTTC
TRBV6-5	many	TRBD1	TRBJ2-7	CASSYGQGVSYEQYF	TGTGCCAGCAGTTACGGGCAGGGGGTCTCCTACGAGCAGTACTTC
TRBV7-2	.	TRBD1	TRBJ1-2	CASSTGQGGLGYTF	TGTGCCAGCAGCACCGGACAGGGAGGGTTAGGCTACACCTTC
TRBV5-8	once	.	TRBJ1-1	CASSLYPNTEAFF	TGTGCCAGCAGCTTGTATCCGAACACTGAAGCTTTCTTT
TRBV9	.	.	TRBJ2-3	CASSVGLSSTDTQYF	TGTGCCAGCAGCGTAGGACTATCTAGCACAGATACGCAGTATTTT
TRBV4-1	many	TRBD2	TRBJ2-3	CASNSGGGPDTQYF	TGCGCCAGCAATAGCGGGGGGGGCCCAGATACGCAGTATTTT
TRBV18	few	TRBD1	TRBJ1-2	CASSSGTGKYGYTF	TGTGCCAGCTCGTCCGGGACAGGGAAATATGGCTACACCTTC
TRBV20-1	.	.	TRBJ1-1	CSASDTGGYTEAFF	TGCAGTGCTAGTGACACGGGAGGGTACACTGAAGCTTTCTTT
TRBV5-1	few	TRBD2	TRBJ2-2	CASSDGLVGSGELFF	TGCGCCAGCAGCGATGGACTAGTAGGATCCGGGGAGCTGTTTTTT
TRBV29-1	many	.	TRBJ1-1	CSAGVNTEAFF	TGCAGCGCAGGGGTAAACACTGAAGCTTTCTTT
TRBV5-1	.	TRBD1	TRBJ1-1	CASSQGQLNTEAFF	TGCGCCAGCAGCCAGGGACAGCTGAACACTGAAGCTTTCTTT
TRBV7-2	few	.	TRBJ2-2	CASSFEGFTGELFF	TGTGCCAGCAGCTTTGAAGGATTCACCGGGGAGCTGTTTTTT
TRBV7-2	many	.	TRBJ1-1	CASSPTGSNTEAFF	TGTGCCAGCAGCCCAACCGGATCTAACACTGAAGCTTTCTTT
TRBV11-2	few	.	TRBJ2-1	CASSPENNEQFF	TGTGCCAGCAGCCCCGAAAACAATGAGCAGTTCTTC
TRBV20-1	.	.	TRBJ2-1	CSARERGFRDNEQFF	TGCAGTGCTAGAGAGAGGGGGTTCAGGGACAATGAGCAGTTCTTC
TRBV18	few	TRBD2	TRBJ2-3	CASSRVAGGQNTQYF	TGTGCCAGCTCACGTGTGGCGGGGGGGCAAAATACGCAGTATTTT
TRBV7-2	.	TRBD1	TRBJ1-2	CASSPRQGIGYGYTF	TGTGCCAGCAGCCCACGACAGGGAATAGGCTATGGCTACACCTTC
TRBV12-3/TRBV12-4	once	.	TRBJ2-3	CASSLERYAWDTQYF	TGTGCCAGCAGTTTAGAGCGGTATGCGTGGGATACGCAGTATTTT
TRBV18	.	.	TRBJ1-4	CASSPGRVEKLFF	TGTGCCAGCTCACCCGGTCGGGTTGAAAAACTGTTTTTT
TRBV20-1	.	TRBD2	TRBJ2-5	CSAGLAGGRLQETQYF	TGCAGTGCCGGACTAGCGGGGGGGCGTCTTCAAGAGACCCAGTACTTC
TRBV2	.	.	TRBJ1-2	CASSAPGGDGYTF	TGTGCCAGCAGTGCACCGGGCGGAGATGGCTACACCTTC
TRBV5-5	many	.	TRBJ2-1	CASGRNEQFF	TGTGCCTCGGGCAGGAATGAGCAGTTCTTC
TRBV7-2	.	TRBD1	TRBJ2-5	CASNRGQAQETQYF	TGTGCCAGCAACCGTGGACAGGCTCAAGAGACCCAGTACTTC
TRBV12-3/TRBV12-4	.	.	TRBJ2-2	CASSHRGPNTGELFF	TGTGCCAGCAGCCACCGGGGGCCAAACACCGGGGAGCTGTTTTTT
TRBV7-9	few	.	TRBJ2-2	CASTRLTNTGELFF	TGTGCCAGCACCCGCCTAACGAACACCGGGGAGCTGTTTTTT
TRBV7-2	.	.	TRBJ1-6	CASSQRGADSPLHF	TGTGCCAGCAGCCAACGGGGGGCGGATTCACCCCTCCACTTT
TRBV5-5	many	.	TRBJ2-5	CASTLGPSQTQYF	TGTGCCAGCACACTGGGTCCCAGTCAGACCCAGTACTTC
TRBV7-6	many	TRBD1	TRBJ2-5	CASTWGQLQETQYF	TGTGCCAGCACCTGGGGACAGCTACAAGAGACCCAGTACTTC
TRBV12-5	many	.	TRBJ2-1	CASGLSLMVLPPGDEQFF	TGTGCTAGTGGTCTCAGTTTGATGGTACTCCCGCCGGGAGATGAGCAGTTCTTC
TRBV7-3	few	.	TRBJ1-1	CASSLLRVDTEAFF	TGTGCCAGCAGCTTACTGAGGGTGGACACTGAAGCTTTCTTT
TRBV5-1	.	.	TRBJ1-2	CASSLLDGYGYTF	TGCGCCAGCAGCTTACTGGACGGCTATGGCTACACCTTC
TRBV20-1	few	.	TRBJ2-1	CSARVDSYNEQFF	TGCAGTGCTAGAGTAGATTCCTACAATGAGCAGTTCTTC
TRBV4-3	.	.	TRBJ2-7	CASSQVRDYEQYF	TGCGCCAGCAGCCAAGTAAGGGACTACGAGCAGTACTTC
TRBV7-2	.	TRBD2	TRBJ2-4	CASSPSGGAAKNIQYF	TGTGCCAGCAGCCCCTCGGGAGGGGCAGCCAAAAACATTCAGTACTTC
TRBV28	few	.	TRBJ2-6	CASSLWLGSLFSGANVLTF	TGTGCCAGCAGTTTATGGTTGGGGTCCCTCTTTTCTGGGGCCAACGTCCTGACTTTC
TRBV14	many	TRBD2	TRBJ2-1	CASSPQRGIDEQFF	TGTGCCAGCAGCCCGCAGCGGGGGATCGATGAGCAGTTCTTC
TRBV12-3/TRBV12-4	medium-sized	.	TRBJ2-1	CASRERNEQFF	TGTGCCAGCAGAGAGCGAAATGAGCAGTTCTTC
TRBV18	many	.	TRBJ2-1	CASSPPRMAGASNEQFF	TGTGCCAGCTCACCCCCCCGGATGGCGGGGGCCAGCAATGAGCAGTTCTTC